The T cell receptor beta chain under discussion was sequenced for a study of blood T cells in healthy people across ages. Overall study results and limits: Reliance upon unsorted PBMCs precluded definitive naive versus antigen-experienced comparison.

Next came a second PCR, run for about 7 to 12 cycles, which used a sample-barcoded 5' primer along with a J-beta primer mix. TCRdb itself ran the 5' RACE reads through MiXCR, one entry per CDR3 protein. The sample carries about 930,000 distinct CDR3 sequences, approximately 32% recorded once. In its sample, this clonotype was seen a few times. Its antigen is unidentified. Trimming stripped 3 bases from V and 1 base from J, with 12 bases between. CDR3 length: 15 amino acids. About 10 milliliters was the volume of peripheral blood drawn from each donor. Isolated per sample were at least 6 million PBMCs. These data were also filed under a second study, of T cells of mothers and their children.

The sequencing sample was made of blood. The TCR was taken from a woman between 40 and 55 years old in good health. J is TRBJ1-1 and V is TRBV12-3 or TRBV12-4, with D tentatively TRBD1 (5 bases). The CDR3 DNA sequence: TGTGCCAGCAGTTTGTGGGACCCGGGGAACACTGAAGCTTTCTTT. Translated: CASSLWDPGNTEAFF.